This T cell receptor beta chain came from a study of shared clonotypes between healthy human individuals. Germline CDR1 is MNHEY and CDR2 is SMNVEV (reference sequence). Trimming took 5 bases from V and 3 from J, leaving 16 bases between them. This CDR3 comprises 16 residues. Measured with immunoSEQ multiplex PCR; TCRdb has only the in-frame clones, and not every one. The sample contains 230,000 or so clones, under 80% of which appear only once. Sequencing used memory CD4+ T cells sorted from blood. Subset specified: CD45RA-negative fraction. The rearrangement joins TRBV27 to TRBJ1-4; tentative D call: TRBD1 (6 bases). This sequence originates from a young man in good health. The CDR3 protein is CASSPRTGGPNEKLFF. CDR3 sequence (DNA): TGTGCCAGCAGTCCGCGGACCGGGGGCCCTAATGAAAAACTGTTTTTT.